This T cell receptor (beta chain) was identified during a study of cytomegalovirus exposure and HLA in healthy donors (dated by TCRdb to between 2016 and 2019). Background for the entire study: According to a later analysis, the 110 or so validation repertoires were produced on the same platform as the 666 repertoires of the first cohort. The study was designed to test whether signatures of past pathogen exposure could be identified by cataloging public T cell receptors. In addition to the first cohort of 650 to 750 subjects, a separate validation cohort of around 110 different subjects was used. The study combined high-throughput TCR immunosequencing, statistical association of individual TCRs with disease status, and machine learning to predict cytomegalovirus infection status.

The method was the immunoSEQ multiplex PCR assay. The source study handled its data this way. A statistical classification framework was developed to diagnose cytomegalovirus status using the catalog of TCR beta chain sequences. This is the immuneACCESS table as TCRdb keeps it, with only in-frame sequences that have V and J called. A part of the clones is gone; compared with another copy, unresolved V genes explain less than half, and the rest is unexplained. V, J and clone size are taken as reported in that table, and D and trimming were inferred from the DNA itself. Counted in this sample were about 69,000 clones; roughly 95% of them appeared once. The ten most abundant clones make up about 4.5% of the sample. Overall study outcomes, separate from this receptor: The study gave a list of about 160 TCR beta chains associated with cytomegalovirus. In vitro tests confirmed that a few of the cytomegalovirus-associated TCR beta chains recognize cytomegalovirus antigens. Of the cluster scores, roughly 95% were above 0 in a later analysis, which found that TCRs clustered in the first cohort also tended to co-occur in the 110 or so validation repertoires. A later analysis lacked HLA typing for the validation cohort, so it scored co-occurrence in that cohort across all 120 or so repertoires. Most TCR sequences were observed very rarely across donors, whereas some public TCRs were present in many individuals. The classifier was reported to diagnose cytomegalovirus status with high specificity and sensitivity in both the original cohort and the validation cohort. It was suggested by the authors that the approach could potentially be generalized to other disease states and immunological phenotypes.

V is cut back by 0 bases and J by 7 bases, with 8 bases in the junction unmatched. The CDR3 sequence holds 15 residues, the cysteine and phenylalanine included. The sequence is cut down to CDR3 DNA, 45 bases in frame from base 1. From a lookup of the germline V gene, CDR1 and CDR2 are LGHNA and YNFKEQ. Separate from the approximately 700-subject first cohort, the validation cohort of about 110 subjects was the group to which the donors belonged. For this clone: The specificity of this receptor is unknown. No base quality information exists; no much larger clone differs at one position.

This chain is built from TRBV4-2 and TRBJ1-1, with 7 middle bases fitting TRBD1. Sequencing input: PBMCs. The receptor was derived from a woman aged 18-30 years in good health and CMV-seropositive. The sequenced DNA: TGTGCCAGCAGCCAAGAGCCAAGGACAGGTTTTGAAGCTTTCTTT. Its product reads: CASSQEPRTGFEAFF.